This T cell receptor (beta chain) was recovered during a study of long-term antiretroviral therapy in people with HIV. Findings and limits, study-wide: With ART, diversity went up but was still lower than in transplant donor controls.

Assay version v3.0 of immunoSEQ was used, and it was run at survey level. Libraries were prepared by immunoSEQ multiplex PCR; TCRdb keeps only in-frame clonotypes and omits some of them. This repertoire shows roughly 10,000 clones, roughly four fifths found once; its top ten account for 18%. V lost 6 bases to trimming and J lost 7 bases; unmatched junction nucleotides: 8. The CDR3 consists of 15 residues. Germline V gene data show CDR1 as MRHNA and CDR2 as SNTAGT. About this clone itself: The target antigen is unknown.

The chain has TRBV6-4 and TRBJ2-1, with 11 bases identical to TRBD2. The material was unsorted PBMCs, obtained 1.8 years after starting antiretroviral therapy. The sequence was collected from a man aged 35 to 55 with HIV. CDR3 region: CASSLTSGSMNEQFF. CDR3 nucleotide sequence: TGTGCCAGCAGCCTAACTAGCGGGAGTATGAATGAGCAGTTCTTC.